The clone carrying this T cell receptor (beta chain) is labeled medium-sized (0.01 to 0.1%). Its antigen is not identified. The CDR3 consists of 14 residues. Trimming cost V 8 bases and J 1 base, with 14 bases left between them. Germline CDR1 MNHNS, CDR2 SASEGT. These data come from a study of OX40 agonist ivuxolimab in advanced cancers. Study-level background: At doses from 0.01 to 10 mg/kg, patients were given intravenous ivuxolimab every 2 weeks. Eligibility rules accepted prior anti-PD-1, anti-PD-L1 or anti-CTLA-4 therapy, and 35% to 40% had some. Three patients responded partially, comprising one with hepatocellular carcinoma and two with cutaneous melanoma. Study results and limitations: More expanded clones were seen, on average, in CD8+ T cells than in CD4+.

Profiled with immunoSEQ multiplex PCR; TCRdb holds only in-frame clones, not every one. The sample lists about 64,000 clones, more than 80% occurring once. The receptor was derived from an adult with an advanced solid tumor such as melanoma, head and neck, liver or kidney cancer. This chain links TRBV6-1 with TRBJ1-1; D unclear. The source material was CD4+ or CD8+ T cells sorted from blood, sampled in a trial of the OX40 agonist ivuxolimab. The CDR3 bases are TGTGCCAGCTGGTCTGGCAGACGGAACACTGAAGCTTTCTTT. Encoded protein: CASWSGRRNTEAFF.